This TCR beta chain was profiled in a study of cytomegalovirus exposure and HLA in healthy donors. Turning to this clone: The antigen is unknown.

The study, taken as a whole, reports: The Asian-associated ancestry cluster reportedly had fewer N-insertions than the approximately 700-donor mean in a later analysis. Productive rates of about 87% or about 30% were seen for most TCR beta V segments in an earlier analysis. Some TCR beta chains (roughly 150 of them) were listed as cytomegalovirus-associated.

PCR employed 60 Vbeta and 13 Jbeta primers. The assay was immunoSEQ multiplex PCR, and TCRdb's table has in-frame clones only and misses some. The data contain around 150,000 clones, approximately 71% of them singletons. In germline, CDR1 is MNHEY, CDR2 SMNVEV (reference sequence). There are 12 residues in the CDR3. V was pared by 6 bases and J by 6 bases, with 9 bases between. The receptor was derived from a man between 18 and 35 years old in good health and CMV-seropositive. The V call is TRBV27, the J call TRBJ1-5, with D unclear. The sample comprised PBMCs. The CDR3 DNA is TGTGCCAGCAGAAATAGAGGTCAGCCCCAGCATTTT. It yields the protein CASRNRGQPQHF.